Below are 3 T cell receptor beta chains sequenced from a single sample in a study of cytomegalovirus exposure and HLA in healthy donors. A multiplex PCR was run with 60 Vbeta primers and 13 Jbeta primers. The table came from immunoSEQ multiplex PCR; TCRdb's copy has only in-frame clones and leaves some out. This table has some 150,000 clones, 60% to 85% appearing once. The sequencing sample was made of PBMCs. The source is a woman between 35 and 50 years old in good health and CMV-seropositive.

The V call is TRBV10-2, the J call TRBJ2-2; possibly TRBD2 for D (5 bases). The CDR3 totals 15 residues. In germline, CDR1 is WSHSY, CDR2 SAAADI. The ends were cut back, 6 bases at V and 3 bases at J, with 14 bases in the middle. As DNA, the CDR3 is TGCGCCAGCAGGAGGGAGTTTGGGGACACCGGGGAGCTGTTTTTT. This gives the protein CASRREFGDTGELFF.

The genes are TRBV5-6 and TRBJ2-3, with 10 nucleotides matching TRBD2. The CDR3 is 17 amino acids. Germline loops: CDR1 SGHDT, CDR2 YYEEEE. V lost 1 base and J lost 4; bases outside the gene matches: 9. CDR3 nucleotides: TGTGCCAGCAGCTTGTTTACTAGCGGGGCCGTCGCAGATACGCAGTATTTT. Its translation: CASSLFTSGAVADTQYF.

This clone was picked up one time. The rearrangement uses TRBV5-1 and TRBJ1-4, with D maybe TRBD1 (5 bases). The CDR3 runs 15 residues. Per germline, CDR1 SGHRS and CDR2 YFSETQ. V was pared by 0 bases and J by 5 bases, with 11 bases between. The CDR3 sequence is CASSLEGAGNEKLFF. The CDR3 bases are TGCGCCAGCAGCTTGGAAGGGGCGGGAAATGAAAAACTGTTTTTT. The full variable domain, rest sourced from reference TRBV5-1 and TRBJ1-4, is KAGVTQTPRYLIKTRGQQVTLSCSPISGHRSVSWYQQTPGQGLQFLFEYFSETQRNKGNFPGRFSGRQFSNSRSEMNVSTLELGDSALYLCASSLEGAGNEKLFFGSGTQLSVL.